This T cell receptor beta chain comes out of a study of cytomegalovirus exposure and HLA in healthy donors. TCRdb's table, derived via immunoSEQ multiplex PCR, lists solely in-frame clones and lacks some. The sample includes about 240,000 clones, approximately 87% seen only once; the top ten take approximately 2.5%. Broader study findings: Rare TCR sequences predominated, though certain public TCRs were found in many donors. Through in vitro validation, three CMV-associated chains were shown to be specific for CMV antigens.

This clone has a single count. Its antigen is not identified. V lost 2 bases and J lost 5; bases outside the gene matches: 7. Germline CDR1 and CDR2: MNHEY and SVGAGI. The CDR3 spans 15 residues. This chain uses TRBV6-5 with TRBJ2-5; 8 nucleotides line up with TRBD2. The sequence was collected from a man younger than 35 in good health and CMV-seronegative. The sequenced sample was PBMCs. The CDR3 DNA sequence: TGTGCCAGCAGTTACGGTGGCGGGGGGTCGGAGACCCAGTACTTC. It translates to CASSYGGGGSETQYF.